The 27 T cell receptor beta chains presented below share a single source sample, sequenced in a study of control samples from healthy donors and cancer patients. The data were produced by immunoSEQ multiplex PCR, yet TCRdb's version contains in-frame clones alone and is incomplete. There are about 81,000 clones in the sample; just under 95% occur only once, and about 5% lies in the top ten. The specimen sequenced was blood. All receptors come from a woman younger than 35 in good health.

J is TRBJ1-2 and V is TRBV11-2, with 7 bases that match TRBD1. The CDR3 extends over 14 amino acids. Germline lookup yields CDR1 SGHAT and CDR2 FQNNGV. With V trimmed by 0 bases and J by 13 bases, 11 bases remained unmatched. The DNA for the CDR3 is TGTGCCAGCAGCTTAGATCGGGTGGGACAGATGCCCACCTTC. Translation: CASSLDRVGQMPTF.

The chain employs TRBV7-3 and TRBJ2-5; 7 bases fit TRBD2. J gave up 5 bases and V 5 bases, and 5 bases lay outside the gene matches. This CDR3 comprises 13 residues. The germline V gene has CDR1 SGHTA and CDR2 FQGTGA. This CDR3 reads CASSRGELETQYF. CDR3 sequence (DNA): TGTGCCAGCAGCCGGGGGGAGTTGGAGACCCAGTACTTC.

V gene TRBV6-2 or TRBV6-3 combines with J gene TRBJ2-1; 10 bases are a match to TRBD2. The CDR3 has 16 amino acids. Germline assignment: CDR1 MNHEY and CDR2 SVGEGT. V shed 5 bases, J shed 4 bases, and the junction held 8 bases outside the gene matches. Written as DNA, the CDR3 is TGTGCCAGCAGTCCCGGACTAGCGGCCTTATACAATGAGCAGTTCTTC. Its translation: CASSPGLAALYNEQFF.

V gene TRBV11-2 combines with J gene TRBJ2-2; 7 nucleotides align to TRBD2. J was trimmed by 4 bases and V by 4 bases; bases with no gene match: 12. Germline values: CDR1 SGHAT, CDR2 FQNNGV. CDR3 length: 17 amino acids. Written as DNA, the CDR3 is TGTGCCAGCAGCTCCCCGAGCGGGGCCCCGGGCACCGGGGAGCTGTTTTTT. Protein sequence: CASSSPSGAPGTGELFF.

The rearrangement links TRBV5-1 to TRBJ1-1; no clear D. The CDR3 has 12 amino acids. Trimming stripped 5 bases from V and 8 bases from J, with 13 bases between. CDR1 is SGHRS and CDR2 is YFSETQ in the germline V gene. In DNA, the CDR3 is TGCGCCAGCAGTCCAACGGGCAGGGAAGCTTTCTTT. It translates to CASSPTGREAFF.

The chain uses TRBV6-5 and TRBJ2-3; D gene uncertain. Trimming shortened V by 9 bases and J by 4 bases, and 8 bases separated the two germline ends. Germline V gene lookup returns CDR1 MNHEY and CDR2 SVGAGI. This CDR3 contains 11 residues. In DNA, the CDR3 is TGTGCCAGTTCTGGCCCAGATACGCAGTATTTT. It codes for CASSGPDTQYF.

V gene TRBV7-9 combines with J gene TRBJ1-3; D unclear. Trimming left V 6 bases short and J 0 bases short, with 12 bases between. The CDR3 loop spans 15 amino acids. Germline assignment: CDR1 SEHNR and CDR2 FQNEAQ (reference sequence). CDR3 sequence reads: CASSPGPASGNTIYF. CDR3 sequence (DNA): TGTGCCAGCAGTCCTGGTCCGGCCTCTGGAAACACCATATATTTT.

The V gene is TRBV2, the J gene TRBJ2-1, with TRBD1 matching over 9 bases. CDR3 size: 18 residues. V shed 6 bases and J 3 bases; nucleotides not matched to a gene: 15. Germline loops: CDR1 SNHLY, CDR2 FYNNEI. In DNA, the CDR3 is TGTGCCAGCAGGGCCGGGACAGGGACAAAGTCGAGCTACAATGAGCAGTTCTTC. Its translation is CASRAGTGTKSSYNEQFF.

CDR3 in DNA: TGCGCCAGCAGCTGGGACACTGGAAACACCATATATTTT. It specifies CASSWDTGNTIYF. V is TRBV5-1 and J is TRBJ1-3; the D gene is possibly TRBD1 (6 bases). Germline V lookup: CDR1 SGHRS, CDR2 YFSETQ. The V end was cut by 3 bases, the J end by 2 bases, with 6 bases between. The CDR3 contains 13 residues.

The rearrangement links TRBV6-1 to TRBJ2-7; D is perhaps TRBD2 (6 bases). Germline loops: CDR1 MNHNS, CDR2 SASEGT. Trimming removed 0 bases at V and 2 bases at J, with 11 bases between. The CDR3 has 15 amino acids. This chain's CDR3 is CASSEAPGEPYEQYF. The CDR3 DNA sequence: TGTGCCAGCAGTGAAGCTCCGGGGGAACCCTACGAGCAGTACTTC.

The chain employs TRBV5-6 and TRBJ1-2, with D possibly matching TRBD1 (5 bases). Trimming shortened V by 2 bases and J by 3 bases, and 14 bases separated the two germline ends. The CDR3 is 15 amino acids. Germline CDR1 and CDR2: SGHDT and YYEEEE. The CDR3 sequence is CASSLIGRGYYGYTF. The DNA for the CDR3 is TGTGCCAGCAGCTTAATCGGGAGGGGATACTATGGCTACACCTTC.

The CDR3 loop reads CASSKSGGLYNEQFF. In nucleotides, the CDR3 is TGTGCCAGCAGCAAGAGCGGGGGGTTATACAATGAGCAGTTCTTC. The V and J genes are TRBV28 and TRBJ2-1; 9 nucleotides agree with TRBD2. This CDR3 has 15 amino acids. V lost 6 bases, J lost 4 bases, and 7 bases stayed unmatched. Germline V gene data show CDR1 as MDHEN and CDR2 as SYDVKM. Full variable domain (rest looked up from reference TRBV28 and TRBJ2-1): DVKVTQSSRYLVKRTGEKVFLECVQDMDHENMFWYRQDPGLGLRLIYFSYDVKMKEKGDIPEGYSVSREKKERFSLILESASTNQTSMYLCASSKSGGLYNEQFFGPGTRLTVL.

This chain connects TRBV21-1 to TRBJ1-3. TRBV21-1 is annotated as a pseudogene. The CDR3 covers 13 residues. CDR3 in DNA: TGTGCCAGCAGCAAACCCCCGTGGGGCACCATATATTTT. Its translation is CASSKPPWGTIYF.

J is TRBJ2-3 and V is TRBV3-1 (or the pseudogene TRBV3-2); 8 nucleotides align to TRBD2. The CDR3 spans 19 residues. Germline CDR1 LGHDT, CDR2 YNNKEL (reference sequence). Losses at the gene ends were 4 bases for V and 2 bases for J; bases not matched to a gene: 17. The CDR3 is CASSPKTSAAGYHTDTQYF. CDR3 sequence (DNA): TGTGCCAGCAGCCCAAAGACTAGCGCCGCGGGGTACCACACAGATACGCAGTATTTT.

The rearrangement links TRBV5-4 to TRBJ2-5, with a possible D match to TRBD1 (5 bases). Germline V CDR1 and CDR2: SGHNT, YYREEE (reference sequence). The CDR3 consists of 15 residues. V lost 1 base, J lost 4 bases, and 14 bases lay in between. The CDR3: CASSLTGRATETQYF. The CDR3, as DNA: TGTGCCAGCAGCTTGACCGGCAGGGCTACAGAGACCCAGTACTTC.

The V and J genes are TRBV24-1 and TRBJ2-1; D gene ambiguous. The V end lost 2 bases, the J end lost 0 bases, and 19 bases lay between the germline ends. The germline gives CDR1 KGHDR, CDR2 SFDVKD. The CDR3 is made up of 19 amino acids. The CDR3 DNA reads as TGTGCCACCAGTGATTCGCGACCTGGGCCCCGGAGCTCCTACAATGAGCAGTTCTTC. Residues: CATSDSRPGPRSSYNEQFF.

This chain joins TRBV11-2 and TRBJ1-2; D might be TRBD1 (5 bases). The CDR3 is 14 amino acids. Trimming took 0 bases from V and 7 from J, leaving 12 bases between them. Germline values: CDR1 SGHAT, CDR2 FQNNGV. The CDR3 nucleotides read TGTGCCAGCAGCTTAGAAGGGCGGACAAGTGGCTACACCTTC. Encoded protein: CASSLEGRTSGYTF.

The chain combines TRBV3-1 (or the pseudogene TRBV3-2) with TRBJ2-1; D call uncertain. The V end was cut by 1 base, the J end by 1 base, with 5 bases between. This CDR3 has 14 amino acids. Germline V gives CDR1 LGHDT, CDR2 YNNKEL (reference sequence). The CDR3 DNA is TGTGCCAGCAGCCAAGTTGGTTCCTACAATGAGCAGTTCTTC. It translates to CASSQVGSYNEQFF.

The gene calls are TRBV6-1 and TRBJ1-2, with unresolved D. Germline V gene data show CDR1 as MNHNS and CDR2 as SASEGT. The CDR3 contains 14 residues. V was clipped by 1 base and J by 0 bases, with 6 bases between them. The CDR3 nucleotides read TGTGCCAGCAGTGAAGATGACTCTAACTATGGCTACACCTTC. It is translated as CASSEDDSNYGYTF.

This rearrangement joins TRBV9 to TRBJ2-4, with 7 bases fitting TRBD2. CDR3 length: 15 amino acids. Germline loops: CDR1 SGDLS, CDR2 YYNGEE. Trimming removed 0 bases from V and 7 bases from J; junction bases left unmatched: 7. The CDR3 region has the DNA TGTGCCAGCAGCGTAGACGTGGGAGGGAGGAACATTCAGTACTTC. This encodes CASSVDVGGRNIQYF.

This sequence joins TRBV28 and TRBJ2-6; D ambiguous. Trimming removed 3 bases at V and 6 bases at J, with 9 bases between. This CDR3 is 14 amino acids long. Germline CDR1 reads MDHEN; CDR2 reads SYDVKM. The CDR3 loop is CASSFSFEANVLTF. In DNA, the CDR3 is TGTGCCAGCAGTTTTTCGTTTGAGGCCAACGTCCTGACTTTC.

The chain couples TRBV15 to TRBJ2-1, with 11 bases matching TRBD2. J was trimmed by 2 bases and V by 3 bases; bases with no gene match: 9. Germline lookup yields CDR1 LNHNV and CDR2 YYDKDF (reference sequence). The CDR3 consists of 18 residues. The CDR3 spells CATSSTSGSMDTYNEQFF. CDR3 bases: TGTGCCACCAGCAGTACTAGCGGGAGTATGGATACCTACAATGAGCAGTTCTTC.

The V and J genes are TRBV5-1 and TRBJ2-3; 13 nucleotides align to TRBD2. Germline V gives CDR1 SGHRS, CDR2 YFSETQ. The CDR3 contains 16 residues. Unmatched junction bases numbered 8, after V lost 4 bases and J lost 6 bases. CDR3 bases: TGCGCCAGCAGCCTTCCCACTAGCGGGGGGGCGGATACGCAGTATTTT. This sequence encodes CASSLPTSGGADTQYF.

The CDR3 DNA is TGTGCCAGCCAGGGCGGGGAGCTGTTTTTT. This codes for CASQGGELFF. V gene TRBV3-1 (or the pseudogene TRBV3-2) combines with J gene TRBJ2-2, with D possibly matching TRBD1 (5 bases). V gave up 8 bases and J gave up 7 bases, with 5 bases separating them. Germline CDR1 reads LGHDT; CDR2 reads YNNKEL (reference sequence). The CDR3 consists of 10 residues.

V gene TRBV7-9 combines with J gene TRBJ2-5; D is perhaps TRBD1 or TRBD2 (5 bases each). The CDR3 covers 15 residues. Trimming took off 5 bases at V and 2 bases at J, with 15 bases between the two ends. Per the germline V gene, CDR1 is SEHNR and CDR2 is FQNEAQ (reference sequence). The CDR3, as DNA: TGTGCCAGCAGCGGGCCGGGACGGAAACAAGAGACCCAGTACTTC. This gives the protein CASSGPGRKQETQYF.

This chain uses TRBV5-6 with TRBJ1-2; D is ambiguous. Germline V gives CDR1 SGHDT, CDR2 YYEEEE. The CDR3 is 13 residues long. Trimming removed 1 base from V and 6 bases from J, with 10 bases in between. The CDR3 reads CASSLFTADGYTF. In nucleotides, the CDR3 is TGTGCCAGCAGCTTGTTCACGGCAGATGGCTACACCTTC.

The chain links TRBV27 to TRBJ1-1, with TRBD1 matching 8 bases. Germline CDR1 is MNHEY and CDR2 is SMNVEV (reference sequence). There are 17 residues in the CDR3. V shed 6 bases, J shed 0 bases, and the junction held 12 bases outside the gene matches. This CDR3 is CASRQRGRDRLNTEAFF. In DNA, the CDR3 is TGTGCCAGCAGACAGAGAGGGCGGGACAGGTTGAACACTGAAGCTTTCTTT.